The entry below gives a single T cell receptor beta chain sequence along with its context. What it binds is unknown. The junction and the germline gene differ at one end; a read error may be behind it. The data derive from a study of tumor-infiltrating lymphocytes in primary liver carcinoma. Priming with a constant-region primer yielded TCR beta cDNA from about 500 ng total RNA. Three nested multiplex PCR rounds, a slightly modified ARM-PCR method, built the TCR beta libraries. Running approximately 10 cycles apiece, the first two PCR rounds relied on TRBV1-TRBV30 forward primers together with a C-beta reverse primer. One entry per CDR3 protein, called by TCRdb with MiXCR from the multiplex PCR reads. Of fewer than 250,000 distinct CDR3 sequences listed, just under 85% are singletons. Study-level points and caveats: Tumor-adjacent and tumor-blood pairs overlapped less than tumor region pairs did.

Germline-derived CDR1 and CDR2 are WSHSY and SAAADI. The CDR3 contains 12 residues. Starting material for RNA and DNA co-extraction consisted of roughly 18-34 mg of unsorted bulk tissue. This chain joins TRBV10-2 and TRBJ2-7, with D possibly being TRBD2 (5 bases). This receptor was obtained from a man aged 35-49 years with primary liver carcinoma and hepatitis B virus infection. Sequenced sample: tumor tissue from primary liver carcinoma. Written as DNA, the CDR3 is TGCGCCAGCGGGAGCAGGTCCTACGAGCATTACTTC. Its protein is CASGSRSYEHYF.